The rows below give T cell receptor beta chains drawn from one sample of a study of blood T cell repertoires in COVID-19. The assay was immunoSEQ multiplex PCR, and TCRdb's table has in-frame clones only and misses some. The sample yields some 260,000 clones, approximately 82% seen once. Sequenced input: peripheral blood. The receptors here all came from a woman aged 18-35 years with acute or convalescent COVID-19. Both conserved end residues are part of each CDR3. D genes are given only for firm matches. Not every row has a clone size; where given, it reads once, few, many or a size class.

TRBV9	TRBJ2-3	NA	NA	CASSVATVITDTQYF	TGTGCCAGCAGCGTAGCTACCGTGATTACAGATACGCAGTATTTT
TRBV6-6	TRBJ2-3	NA	NA	CASTPPSGLLDTQYF	TGTGCCAGCACCCCTCCGTCAGGACTTTTAGATACGCAGTATTTT
TRBV12-3/TRBV12-4	TRBJ1-4	once	NA	CASSPELWEKLFF	TGTGCCAGCAGCCCGGAGCTTTGGGAAAAACTGTTTTTT
TRBV30	TRBJ2-3	NA	NA	CAWSSSGAQQPSTDTQYF	TGTGCCTGGAGCTCCTCAGGGGCCCAACAACCTTCCACAGATACGCAGTATTTT
TRBV28	TRBJ1-6	once	NA	CASSSRGTGTPLHF	TGTGCCAGCAGCTCACGGGGCACAGGGACACCCCTCCACTTT
TRBV13	TRBJ2-5	once	NA	CASSPNPGHKIQETQYF	TGTGCCAGCAGCCCAAACCCCGGACATAAGATCCAAGAGACCCAGTACTTC
TRBV6-5	TRBJ2-1	NA	TRBD1	CASSYSRQGYYNEQFF	TGTGCCAGCAGTTACTCCCGACAGGGGTATTACAATGAGCAGTTCTTC
TRBV5-1	TRBJ1-5	NA	NA	CASSLGGPQPQHF	TGCGCCAGCAGCTTGGGGGGGCCGCAGCCCCAGCATTTT
TRBV9	TRBJ2-1	few	NA	CASSVERAGYNEQFF	TGTGCCAGCAGCGTAGAGCGGGCGGGGTACAATGAGCAGTTCTTC
TRBV11-2	TRBJ1-5	NA	NA	CASSARGTGHQPQHF	TGTGCCAGCAGCGCCCGGGGGACGGGCCATCAGCCCCAGCATTTT
TRBV28	TRBJ2-7	few	NA	CASSFTLARLTYEQYF	TGTGCCAGCAGTTTCACTCTAGCGCGACTAACCTACGAGCAGTACTTC
TRBV6-5	TRBJ1-2	NA	NA	CASSYRGIGDGYTF	TGTGCCAGCAGTTACCGGGGGATCGGGGATGGCTACACCTTC
TRBV7-2	TRBJ1-2	NA	NA	CASSLESLLVGYTF	TGTGCCAGCAGCTTAGAGTCCCTCCTAGTTGGCTACACCTTC
TRBV7-2	TRBJ2-7	NA	NA	CASSFLTATYEQYF	TGTGCCAGCAGCTTTCTAACAGCAACCTACGAGCAGTACTTC
TRBV15	TRBJ1-5	few	NA	CATSRDRHSNQPQHF	TGTGCCACCAGCAGAGACAGGCATAGCAATCAGCCCCAGCATTTT
TRBV7-9	TRBJ2-1	NA	NA	CASGGVWHRNEQFF	TGTGCCAGCGGAGGAGTATGGCACCGCAATGAGCAGTTCTTC
TRBV28	TRBJ1-5	NA	NA	CASSAGGSQPQHF	TGTGCCAGCAGCGCGGGGGGCTCACAGCCCCAGCATTTT
TRBV5-1	TRBJ2-7	NA	TRBD1	CASSRDRGSYEQYF	TGCGCCAGCAGCCGAGACAGGGGCTCCTACGAGCAGTACTTC
TRBV5-1	TRBJ2-5	once	NA	CASWVGARAETQYF	TGCGCCAGCTGGGTTGGGGCTCGGGCCGAGACCCAGTACTTC
TRBV4-3	TRBJ2-3	few	NA	CASSQETSTDTQYF	TGCGCCAGCAGCCAAGAGACTAGCACAGATACGCAGTATTTT
TRBV6-5	TRBJ1-1	NA	TRBD1	CASRRTGTNTEAFF	TGTGCCAGTAGGCGGACAGGGACGAACACTGAAGCTTTCTTT
TRBV9	TRBJ2-7	NA	NA	CASSEGAGDTYEQYF	TGTGCCAGCAGCGAAGGGGCGGGGGACACCTACGAGCAGTACTTC
TRBV9	TRBJ2-5	NA	TRBD1	CASSVGQGLETQYF	TGTGCCAGCAGCGTTGGACAGGGGTTGGAGACCCAGTACTTC
TRBV6-5	TRBJ2-1	NA	NA	CASLEERNGNEQFF	TGTGCCAGCCTCGAGGAACGGAACGGCAATGAGCAGTTCTTC
TRBV28	TRBJ2-7	NA	NA	CASRGLEQYF	TGTGCCAGCAGGGGGCTCGAGCAGTACTTC
TRBV6-7	TRBJ1-6	NA	NA	CASRPRQASSYNSPLHF	TGTGCCAGCAGACCACGACAGGCTAGCTCCTATAATTCACCCCTCCACTTT
TRBV27	TRBJ2-7	NA	NA	CASSLGGPYEQYF	TGTGCCAGCAGTTTGGGGGGTCCCTACGAGCAGTACTTC
TRBV6-5	TRBJ1-2	NA	NA	CASSYGGVNDGYTF	TGTGCCAGCAGTTACGGCGGGGTCAACGATGGCTACACCTTC
TRBV5-1	TRBJ2-1	NA	TRBD2	CASSLSGLAVNEQFF	TGCGCCAGCAGCTTGAGCGGACTAGCAGTCAATGAGCAGTTCTTC
TRBV2	TRBJ1-1	NA	NA	CASTRAPTEAFF	TGTGCCAGCACGAGGGCCCCCACTGAAGCTTTCTTT
TRBV7-9	TRBJ1-1	NA	TRBD1	CASRPAGTGTMNTEAFF	TGTGCCAGCAGACCCGCCGGGACAGGGACTATGAACACTGAAGCTTTCTTT
TRBV12-3/TRBV12-4	TRBJ2-2	NA	NA	CASSRLGLGELFF	TGTGCCAGCAGCCGACTAGGGCTCGGGGAGCTGTTTTTT
TRBV19	TRBJ2-7	NA	NA	CASSHIGSLFDEQYF	TGTGCCAGTAGTCATATCGGGAGCCTTTTCGACGAGCAGTACTTC
TRBV6-2/TRBV6-3	TRBJ2-1	NA	TRBD1	CASSIGQAYNEQFF	TGTGCCAGCAGCATTGGACAGGCCTACAATGAGCAGTTCTTC
TRBV12-3/TRBV12-4	TRBJ2-7	NA	TRBD1	CASEWQGVGEQYF	TGTGCCAGCGAGTGGCAGGGGGTCGGCGAGCAGTACTTC
TRBV7-9	TRBJ1-1	few	NA	CASSLMTNEAFF	TGTGCCAGCAGCTTAATGACAAATGAAGCTTTCTTT
TRBV13	TRBJ2-2	NA	NA	CASSFTRPRMTGELFF	TGTGCCAGCAGCTTCACACGGCCCAGGATGACCGGGGAGCTGTTTTTT
TRBV10-3	TRBJ1-1	NA	NA	CAIRPTGNTEAFF	TGTGCCATCAGGCCTACAGGGAACACTGAAGCTTTCTTT
TRBV15	TRBJ1-5	few	NA	CATSRGQLSNQPQHF	TGTGCCACCAGCAGAGGACAGCTTAGCAATCAGCCCCAGCATTTT
TRBV7-9	TRBJ2-1	NA	TRBD2	CASSLVPASGNVHNEQFF	TGTGCCAGCAGCTTAGTTCCCGCTAGCGGGAATGTCCACAATGAGCAGTTCTTC
TRBV29-1	TRBJ1-2	NA	NA	CSVENERGSDGYTF	TGCAGCGTTGAAAATGAGAGGGGGTCGGATGGCTACACCTTC
TRBV30	TRBJ2-7	NA	NA	CAWSRRDIISYEQYF	TGTGCCTGGAGTCGCCGGGACATAATTTCCTACGAGCAGTACTTC
TRBV7-9	TRBJ1-2	NA	TRBD1	CASSPGAGRGRNGYTF	TGTGCCAGCAGTCCGGGCGCTGGCAGGGGGCGAAATGGCTACACCTTC